This TCR beta chain came from a study of blood T cell repertoires in COVID-19. Authors' methods: Amplification of reference gene primers provided the estimated nucleated cell counts. Generated by immunoSEQ multiplex PCR, the TCRdb table keeps only in-frame clones and is missing some. Clone size and V and J calls were adopted from that table, with D and trimming inferred from the DNA. The sample records 200,000 to 300,000 clones, 75% to 85% being singletons. The CDR3 sequence is 13 residues long. V lost 2 bases and J 5 bases, leaving 9 bases between the germline ends. CDR1 is LNHDA, CDR2 SQIVND, per germline (reference sequence).

This receptor was identified in a man aged 40-49 years who had recovered from COVID-19. Source material: peripheral blood. The rearrangement links TRBV19 to TRBJ1-1; D possibly corresponds to TRBD1 (5 bases). The DNA for the CDR3 is TGTGCCAGTAGTATAAGGCGGGGGACTGAAGCTTTCTTT. Translation gives CASSIRRGTEAFF.